This TCR beta chain emerged from a study of post-analysis software for immune sequencing data. As for the study in general: Relapsing-remitting, secondary progressive and progressive-relapsing forms of multiple sclerosis all featured among disease courses. Study conclusions and caveats: With F measure, samples from one preparation batch clustered together strongly. About 5 TRBV segments (TRBV5-6, TRBV5-1 and TRBV20-1 among them) occurred more frequently in patients than in controls. When compared against controls, multiple sclerosis patients showed significantly lower normalized Chao1 diversity.

V lost 5 bases and J lost 1, with 11 bases in between. Germline V gene lookup returns CDR1 SEHNR and CDR2 FQNEAQ (reference sequence). This CDR3 region has 14 residues. Unique molecular identifiers had been added to the TCR beta cDNA libraries. Between roughly 0.95 and 10 million T cells gave rise to hundreds of thousands of cDNA molecules. TCRdb passed the PCR reads through MiXCR, listing each CDR3 protein once. This table has a few hundred thousand distinct CDR3 sequences, 39% appearing once. With respect to this clonotype: What it binds is not known.

Material for sequencing was blood. The clonotype originates from a girl aged 2 to 10 with multiple sclerosis. The rearrangement joins TRBV7-9 to TRBJ1-1; perhaps TRBD1 as D (5 bases). The DNA for the CDR3 is TGTGCCAGCAGCAGAGACAGACGGAACACTGAAGCTTTCTTT. Amino acids: CASSRDRRNTEAFF.